The following is a T cell receptor beta chain sequence with its context. The antigen is undetermined. Germline CDR1 is SGHTA and CDR2 is FQGNSA. J was trimmed by 2 bases and V by 5 bases; bases with no gene match: 9. This CDR3 has 16 amino acids. The sample comes from a study of response to subunit inactivated influenza vaccine. Whole-study results and caveats: With each seasonal influenza vaccination, the authors suggested, few new T cells are recruited.

A single record per CDR3 protein comes from TCRdb applying MiXCR to the RT-PCR reads. Seen here are 450,000 to 500,000 distinct CDR3 sequences, 9.5% to 13% observed once, and the top ten hold roughly 12%. The chain links TRBV7-2 to TRBJ2-1; 7 bases match TRBD1. The clonotype was recovered from a man over 45 who received an inactivated influenza vaccine. The sequencing here drew on PBMCs from blood, taken around seven weeks after vaccination. CDR3 coding DNA: TGTGCCAGCAGCCGTCGACAGGGATTGACCTACAATGAGCAGTTCTTC. Translation: CASSRRQGLTYNEQFF.